These T cell receptor beta chains were read from a single sample in a study of blood T cell repertoires in COVID-19. TCRdb's table, derived via immunoSEQ multiplex PCR, lists solely in-frame clones and lacks some. The table has 45,000 to 55,000 clones, about four fifths seen once. Sequenced input: peripheral blood. The receptor set was obtained from a man in his sixties with active COVID-19. The CDR3 runs from the conserved cysteine through the conserved F or W. D genes are given only for firm matches. Clone size is not always given. Where it is, it says once, few, many or a class for expanded clones.

abundance: few; d_gene: TRBD2; v_gene: TRBV9; j_gene: TRBJ2-7; CDR3aa: CASSPQLAGASYEQYF; CDR3nt: TGTGCCAGCAGCCCTCAACTAGCGGGAGCCTCCTACGAGCAGTACTTC
abundance: .; d_gene: .; v_gene: TRBV19; j_gene: TRBJ2-3; CDR3aa: CASSLGGPRDTQYF; CDR3nt: TGTGCCAGTAGTTTAGGGGGGCCTCGAGATACGCAGTATTTT
abundance: .; d_gene: .; v_gene: TRBV6-6; j_gene: TRBJ2-7; CDR3aa: CASRSPTTGPYEQYF; CDR3nt: TGTGCCAGCAGATCCCCTACGACAGGACCCTACGAGCAGTACTTC
abundance: .; d_gene: TRBD1; v_gene: TRBV7-9; j_gene: TRBJ2-7; CDR3aa: CASSIQEGQGVVEQYF; CDR3nt: TGTGCCAGCAGCATACAGGAGGGACAGGGGGTTGTAGAGCAGTACTTC
abundance: once; d_gene: .; v_gene: TRBV7-3; j_gene: TRBJ1-1; CDR3aa: CASSPEGPAGNTEAFF; CDR3nt: TGTGCCAGCAGCCCCGAAGGCCCAGCGGGGAACACTGAAGCTTTCTTT
abundance: .; d_gene: TRBD2; v_gene: TRBV15; j_gene: TRBJ2-7; CDR3aa: CATSRDTEIAGYEQYF; CDR3nt: TGTGCCACCAGCAGAGATACGGAAATAGCGGGGTACGAGCAGTACTTC
abundance: .; d_gene: .; v_gene: TRBV4-2; j_gene: TRBJ2-5; CDR3aa: CASSQSPSQGTQYF; CDR3nt: TGTGCCAGCAGCCAAAGTCCTTCCCAGGGGACCCAGTACTTC
abundance: .; d_gene: TRBD2; v_gene: TRBV6-2/TRBV6-3; j_gene: TRBJ2-7; CDR3aa: CASSYSIGVAGVYEQYF; CDR3nt: TGTGCCAGCAGTTACTCGATCGGGGTAGCGGGAGTGTACGAGCAGTACTTC
abundance: .; d_gene: .; v_gene: TRBV12-5; j_gene: TRBJ2-1; CDR3aa: CASGGQTYEQFF; CDR3nt: TGTGCTAGTGGTGGACAGACGTATGAGCAGTTCTTC
abundance: .; d_gene: TRBD2; v_gene: TRBV19; j_gene: TRBJ2-7; CDR3aa: CASSSGGGPLEQYF; CDR3nt: TGTGCCAGTAGTTCGGGCGGGGGGCCTCTCGAGCAGTACTTC
abundance: .; d_gene: .; v_gene: TRBV21-1; j_gene: TRBJ2-1; CDR3aa: CASSAQNSTSGSQFF; CDR3nt: TGTGCCAGCAGCGCCCAAAATTCGACTAGCGGTTCGCAGTTCTTC
abundance: .; d_gene: .; v_gene: TRBV28; j_gene: TRBJ2-1; CDR3aa: CASTQGQGYEQFF; CDR3nt: TGTGCCAGCACCCAGGGGCAGGGCTATGAGCAGTTCTTC
abundance: .; d_gene: .; v_gene: TRBV9; j_gene: TRBJ2-3; CDR3aa: CASSTRGTSTDTQYF; CDR3nt: TGTGCCAGCAGCACCCGTGGGACTAGCACAGATACGCAGTATTTT
abundance: .; d_gene: .; v_gene: TRBV5-1; j_gene: TRBJ2-2; CDR3aa: CASSLRGGELFF; CDR3nt: TGCGCCAGCAGCTTGAGGGGCGGGGAGCTGTTTTTT
abundance: .; d_gene: .; v_gene: TRBV4-3; j_gene: TRBJ2-7; CDR3aa: CASSQDRTSYEQYF; CDR3nt: TGCGCCAGCAGCCAAGATAGGACAAGCTACGAGCAGTACTTC
abundance: .; d_gene: TRBD1; v_gene: TRBV28; j_gene: TRBJ2-7; CDR3aa: CASSGGTGGIYEQYF; CDR3nt: TGTGCCAGCAGTGGGGGGACAGGGGGCATCTACGAGCAGTACTTC
abundance: .; d_gene: .; v_gene: TRBV5-1; j_gene: TRBJ2-1; CDR3aa: CASSLDSPNYNEQFF; CDR3nt: TGCGCCAGCAGCTTGGACAGCCCCAATTACAATGAGCAGTTCTTC
abundance: .; d_gene: TRBD1; v_gene: TRBV10-3; j_gene: TRBJ1-1; CDR3aa: CAITRTGEFTEAFF; CDR3nt: TGTGCCATCACTCGGACAGGAGAATTCACTGAAGCTTTCTTT
abundance: .; d_gene: .; v_gene: TRBV9; j_gene: TRBJ2-5; CDR3aa: CASSYQAEQETQYF; CDR3nt: TGTGCCAGCAGCTACCAGGCCGAGCAAGAGACCCAGTACTTC
abundance: few; d_gene: TRBD2; v_gene: TRBV7-2; j_gene: TRBJ2-7; CDR3aa: CASSERGSPYEQYF; CDR3nt: TGTGCCAGCAGCGAGCGGGGGAGCCCCTACGAGCAGTACTTC